The entry below gives a single TCR beta chain sequence along with its context. This record comes from a study of blood T cell repertoires in COVID-19. At the level of the study: PBMCs, B-cell-depleted T cells, or T cells were the source of the cDNA or gDNA that made up the material.

The protocol was immunoSEQ multiplex PCR, while the TCRdb copy is restricted to in-frame clones and leaves out a portion. The table has about 120,000 clones, nearly 90% seen once; the top ten hold roughly 4%. Seattle's cohort entered during active infection and was followed longitudinally. This TCR came from a woman in her fifties or sixties with COVID-19, enrolled during active disease. The sample was peripheral blood.

The CDR3 region is CASSKGTLTNTGELFF. The CDR3, as DNA: TGTGCCAGCAGCAAAGGGACTTTAACGAACACCGGGGAGCTGTTTTTT. The V and J genes are TRBV7-2 and TRBJ2-2; possibly TRBD2 for D (6 bases). The V and J ends lost 5 bases and 0 bases respectively, with 13 bases between them. The CDR3 has 16 amino acids. CDR1 is SGHTA, CDR2 FQGNSA, per germline.